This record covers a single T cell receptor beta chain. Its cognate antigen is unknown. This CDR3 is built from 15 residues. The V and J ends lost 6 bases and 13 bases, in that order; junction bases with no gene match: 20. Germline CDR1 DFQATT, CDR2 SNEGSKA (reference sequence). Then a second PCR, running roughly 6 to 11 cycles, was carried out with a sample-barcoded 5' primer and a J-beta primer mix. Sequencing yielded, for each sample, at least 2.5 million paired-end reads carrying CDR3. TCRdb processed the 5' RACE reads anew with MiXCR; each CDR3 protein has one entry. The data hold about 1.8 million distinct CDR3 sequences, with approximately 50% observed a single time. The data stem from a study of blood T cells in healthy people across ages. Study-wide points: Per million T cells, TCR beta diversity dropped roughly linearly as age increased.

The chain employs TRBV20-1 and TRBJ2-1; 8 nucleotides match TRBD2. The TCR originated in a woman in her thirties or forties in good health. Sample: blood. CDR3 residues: CSANRISGGEETQFF. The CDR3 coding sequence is TGCAGTGCAAACCGAATAAGCGGGGGCGAAGAGACCCAGTTCTTC.